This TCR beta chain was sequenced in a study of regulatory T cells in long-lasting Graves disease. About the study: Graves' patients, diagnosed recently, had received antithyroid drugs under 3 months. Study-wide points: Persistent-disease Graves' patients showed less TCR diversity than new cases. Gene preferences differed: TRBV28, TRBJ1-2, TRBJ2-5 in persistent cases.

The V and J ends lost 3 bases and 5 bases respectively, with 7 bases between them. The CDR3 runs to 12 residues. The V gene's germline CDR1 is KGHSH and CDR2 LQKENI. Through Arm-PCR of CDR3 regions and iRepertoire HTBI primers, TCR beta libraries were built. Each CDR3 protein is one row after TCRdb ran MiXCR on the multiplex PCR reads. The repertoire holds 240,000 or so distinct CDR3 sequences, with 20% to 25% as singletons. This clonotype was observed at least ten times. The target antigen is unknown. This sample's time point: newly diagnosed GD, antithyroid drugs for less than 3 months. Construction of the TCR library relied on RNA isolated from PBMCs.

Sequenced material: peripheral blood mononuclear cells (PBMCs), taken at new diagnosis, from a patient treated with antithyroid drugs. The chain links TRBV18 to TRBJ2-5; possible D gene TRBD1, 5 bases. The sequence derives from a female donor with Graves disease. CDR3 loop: CASSPTAETQYF. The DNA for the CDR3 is TGTGCCAGCTCACCGACAGCCGAGACCCAGTACTTC.